In this sample, the clone carrying this TCR beta chain turned up once. What it binds is unknown. Germline V gene data show CDR1 as SGHTA and CDR2 as FQGTGA. The CDR3 contains 16 residues. V lost 5 bases and J lost 2; bases outside the gene matches: 6. 13 Jbeta primers and 60 Vbeta primers were used for the PCR. The assay was immunoSEQ multiplex PCR, and TCRdb's table has in-frame clones only and misses some. This sample has 95,000 to 150,000 clones, with 77% found just once. The sample comes from a study of cytomegalovirus exposure and HLA in healthy donors. Overall study context: In a previous analysis, 110 million or so unique TCR beta sequences were found from roughly 180 million T cells.

Findings and caveats of the study: Reports state that TCR beta sequences accurately predicted most subjects' HLA-A and HLA-B alleles. In a later analysis, V- and J-gene trimming of beta chains associated with a DCLRE1C missense variant, replicated independently. The presence/absence work took it that sequencing depth was about the same across donors.

The chain combines TRBV7-3 with TRBJ2-3, with 11 bases that match TRBD2. Sequenced sample: PBMCs. This clonotype was obtained from a human donor in good health. CDR3 nucleotide sequence: TGTGCCAGCAGCGCCGGGACTAGCGGCTCCACAGATACGCAGTATTTT. Its translation: CASSAGTSGSTDTQYF.